This is a list of T cell receptor beta chains from one sample in a study of somatic mutations in T cells in chronic GVHD. TCRdb's table, derived via immunoSEQ multiplex PCR, lists solely in-frame clones and lacks some. The sample holds 13,000 or so clones, roughly 80% seen once. The sequencing input was Vbeta20-negative CD4+ T cells from blood. The source is a male patient in his fifties or sixties with chronic graft-versus-host disease. Some T cells may originate from the graft donor. Each CDR3 is given with its conserved first and last residue. The D gene is left open where the match is weak. Part of the rows lack a size; the others show once, few, many or a class for expanded clones.

J: TRBJ2-5; D: TRBD1; V: TRBV6-1; size: .; CDR3: CASSTDDRDKETQYF; DNA: TGTGCCAGCAGTACCGACGACAGGGACAAAGAGACCCAGTACTTC
J: TRBJ1-1; D: TRBD1; V: TRBV11-2; size: .; CDR3: CASSLADRGLTEAFF; DNA: TGTGCCAGCAGTCTAGCGGACAGGGGATTGACTGAAGCTTTCTTT
J: TRBJ1-4; D: TRBD1; V: TRBV27; size: .; CDR3: CASSIAPPGQWNEKLFF; DNA: TGTGCCAGCAGCATCGCCCCCCCGGGACAGTGGAATGAAAAACTGTTTTTT
J: TRBJ1-3; D: TRBD1; V: TRBV18; size: .; CDR3: CASSGTGGSTSGNTIYF; DNA: TGTGCCAGCTCTGGGACAGGGGGTTCGACCTCTGGAAACACCATATATTTT
J: TRBJ2-1; D: .; V: TRBV7-2; size: .; CDR3: CASSLMAGTSYPRFF; DNA: TGTGCCAGCAGCTTAATGGCGGGCACGAGTTACCCGCGGTTCTTC
J: TRBJ1-1; D: TRBD1; V: TRBV10-3; size: .; CDR3: CAIRKTGGYTEAFF; DNA: TGTGCCATCAGGAAAACAGGGGGCTACACTGAAGCTTTCTTT
J: TRBJ1-1; D: TRBD1; V: TRBV2; size: .; CDR3: CASPSSPTTGGGTEAFF; DNA: TGTGCCAGCCCCTCTTCACCGACAACAGGGGGCGGGACTGAAGCTTTCTTT
J: TRBJ1-2; D: .; V: TRBV6-5; size: .; CDR3: CATTPGYRSYGYTF; DNA: TGTGCCACCACCCCAGGGTATCGCAGCTATGGCTACACCTTC
J: TRBJ2-5; D: .; V: TRBV28; size: .; CDR3: CASSGSTQYF; DNA: TGTGCCAGCAGTGGTAGTACCCAGTACTTC
J: TRBJ2-7; D: .; V: TRBV7-6; size: .; CDR3: CASSLDLRGEQYF; DNA: TGTGCCAGCAGCTTAGATCTTCGGGGAGAGCAGTACTTC
J: TRBJ2-3; D: .; V: TRBV6-5; size: .; CDR3: CASSYGAGTWTDTQYF; DNA: TGTGCCAGCAGTTACGGAGCGGGCACCTGGACAGATACGCAGTATTTT
J: TRBJ2-2; D: .; V: TRBV15; size: .; CDR3: CATSRARESNTGELFF; DNA: TGTGCCACCAGCAGAGCCCGGGAATCGAACACCGGGGAGCTGTTTTTT
J: TRBJ2-3; D: .; V: TRBV6-5; size: .; CDR3: CASSGTWADTQYF; DNA: TGTGCCAGCAGCGGGACATGGGCAGATACGCAGTATTTT
J: TRBJ2-3; D: TRBD1; V: TRBV19; size: .; CDR3: CASSRQGSTDTQYF; DNA: TGTGCCAGTAGTAGACAGGGAAGCACAGATACGCAGTATTTT
J: TRBJ2-1; D: TRBD2; V: TRBV6-4; size: .; CDR3: CASSDGGESYNEQFF; DNA: TGTGCCAGCAGTGACGGGGGGGAGTCCTACAATGAGCAGTTCTTC
J: TRBJ1-6; D: .; V: TRBV7-2; size: .; CDR3: CASSLVVGVGGSPLHF; DNA: TGTGCCAGCAGCTTAGTTGTGGGCGTTGGAGGCTCACCCCTCCACTTT
J: TRBJ2-2; D: TRBD2; V: TRBV19; size: .; CDR3: CASIKRGGDTGELFF; DNA: TGTGCCAGTATAAAACGGGGGGGTGACACCGGGGAGCTGTTTTTT
J: TRBJ2-5; D: TRBD2; V: TRBV29-1; size: .; CDR3: CSVEVFGGRMTQYF; DNA: TGCAGCGTTGAAGTTTTTGGCGGGAGAATGACCCAGTACTTC
J: TRBJ2-2; D: TRBD1; V: TRBV5-8; size: .; CDR3: CASSPDRGGTGELFF; DNA: TGTGCCAGCAGCCCCGACAGGGGAGGCACCGGGGAGCTGTTTTTT
J: TRBJ1-2; D: TRBD1; V: TRBV19; size: .; CDR3: CASSTRDRGPANYGYTF; DNA: TGTGCCAGTAGTACGCGGGACAGGGGACCTGCTAACTATGGCTACACCTTC
J: TRBJ2-7; D: TRBD1; V: TRBV27; size: .; CDR3: CASSPLGQGAWEQYF; DNA: TGTGCCAGCAGTCCACTCGGACAGGGGGCTTGGGAGCAGTACTTC
J: TRBJ1-2; D: TRBD1; V: TRBV11-2; size: .; CDR3: CASSLRGGEGYTF; DNA: TGTGCCAGCAGCTTAAGAGGGGGCGAGGGCTACACCTTC
J: TRBJ1-6; D: .; V: TRBV7-9; size: .; CDR3: CASSFGQRNSPLHF; DNA: TGTGCCAGCAGCTTCGGACAGAGGAATTCACCCCTCCACTTT
J: TRBJ1-3; D: .; V: TRBV30; size: .; CDR3: CAWSVGRTIYF; DNA: TGTGCCTGGAGTGTGGGGCGGACCATATATTTT
J: TRBJ2-1; D: TRBD2; V: TRBV7-2; size: once; CDR3: CASSPPGLASISEQFF; DNA: TGTGCCAGCAGCCCCCCGGGACTAGCGTCGATCAGTGAGCAGTTCTTC
J: TRBJ1-2; D: .; V: TRBV11-2; size: few; CDR3: CASSLAGIYGYTF; DNA: TGTGCCAGCAGCTTAGCAGGGATCTATGGCTACACCTTC
J: TRBJ1-1; D: TRBD1; V: TRBV6-5; size: .; CDR3: CASSRDRGGTEAFF; DNA: TGTGCCAGCAGTCGGGACAGGGGGGGGACTGAAGCTTTCTTT
J: TRBJ2-3; D: .; V: TRBV2; size: .; CDR3: CAGIQGGGTDTQYF; DNA: TGTGCCGGTATACAGGGGGGAGGGACAGATACGCAGTATTTT
J: TRBJ1-5; D: TRBD1; V: TRBV19; size: .; CDR3: CASSISGQGSNQPQHF; DNA: TGTGCCAGTAGTATCTCGGGACAGGGGAGCAATCAGCCCCAGCATTTT
J: TRBJ1-1; D: .; V: TRBV15; size: few; CDR3: CATSRPDSEAFF; DNA: TGTGCCACCAGCAGACCGGACAGTGAAGCTTTCTTT
J: TRBJ2-1; D: TRBD1; V: TRBV5-6; size: .; CDR3: CASSSRQGNNEQFF; DNA: TGTGCCAGCAGCTCTAGACAGGGGAACAATGAGCAGTTCTTC
J: TRBJ2-7; D: TRBD1; V: TRBV10-3; size: .; CDR3: CAIRIPGTGYEQYF; DNA: TGTGCCATCAGGATCCCCGGGACAGGCTACGAGCAGTACTTC